Following are 7 T cell receptor beta chains from one sample sequenced in a study of CD8 T cells in ankylosing spondylitis. One entry per CDR3 protein, called by TCRdb with MiXCR from the 5' RACE reads. The top ten hold 2.5% to 3.5% of the sample, which has some 130,000 distinct CDR3 sequences, approximately 14% seen once. Sequencing was performed on blood, either unsorted or a sorted T cell fraction (not recorded which). These TCRs come from a female donor with ankylosing spondylitis or in good health (not recorded which).

The chain joins TRBV5-6 to TRBJ2-1; weak D call: TRBD2 (5 bases). From germline, CDR1 is SGHDT and CDR2 YYEEEE. The CDR3 consists of 16 residues. V lost 2 bases and J 0 bases, leaving 12 bases between the germline ends. Here the CDR3 reads CASSFIGGYSYNEQFF. The CDR3 DNA is TGTGCCAGCAGCTTTATAGGAGGATACTCCTACAATGAGCAGTTCTTC. Variable domain in full (rest from reference TRBV5-6 and TRBJ2-1): DAGVTQSPTHLIKTRGQQVTLRCSPKSGHDTVSWYQQALGQGPQFIFQYYEEEERQRGNFPDRFSGHQFPNYSSELNVNALLLGDSALYLCASSFIGGYSYNEQFFGPGTRLTVL.

This clonotype was detected many times. This chain connects TRBV5-6 to TRBJ2-3; D perhaps matches TRBD1 (6 bases). V was clipped by 3 bases and J by 4 bases, with 18 bases between them. There are 16 residues in the CDR3. From germline, CDR1 is SGHDT and CDR2 YYEEEE. The CDR3 is CASSSRGRGVPDTQYF. CDR3 nucleotides: TGTGCCAGCAGCTCCCGGGGCAGGGGAGTTCCAGATACGCAGTATTTT.

This clonotype was recorded a few times. V and J are TRBV18 and TRBJ1-5; no definite D call. The CDR3 covers 15 residues. Germline V gene sequence: CDR1 KGHSH, CDR2 LQKENI. Trimming cost V 2 bases and J 0 bases, with 8 bases left between them. CDR3 sequence reads: CASSPTSNSNQPQHF. The CDR3 DNA is TGTGCCAGCTCACCAACCAGCAATAGCAATCAGCCCCAGCATTTT.

This clonotype was counted a few times. The chain couples TRBV5-1 to TRBJ2-3; no clear D gene. CDR1 and CDR2 from the germline V gene are SGHRS and YFSETQ. CDR3 size: 15 residues. V shed 0 bases and J shed 2 bases, with 10 bases lying between them. The CDR3 DNA sequence: TGCGCCAGCAGCTTGGAAGCCAGCTTCACAGATACGCAGTATTTT. Its translation is CASSLEASFTDTQYF.

In its sample, this clonotype was seen many times. The DNA for the CDR3 is TGTGCCAGCAGCGTAGCCGGGAATAATTCACCCCTCCACTTT. Encoded protein: CASSVAGNNSPLHF. The chain employs TRBV9 and TRBJ1-6; D uncertain. The germline gives CDR1 SGDLS, CDR2 YYNGEE. This CDR3 contains 14 residues. V was shortened by 0 bases and J by 5 bases, with 6 bases between the two germline ends. The full variable domain, completed using reference TRBV9 and TRBJ1-6, is DSGVTQTPKHLITATGQRVTLRCSPRSGDLSVYWYQQSLDQGLQFLIQYYNGEERAKGNILERFSAQQFPDLHSELNLSSLELGDSALYFCASSVAGNNSPLHFGNGTRLTVT.

There are a few counts of this clonotype. This rearrangement joins TRBV20-1 to TRBJ2-5; 9 bases agree with TRBD2. This CDR3 region has 13 residues. V lost 6 bases, J lost 5 bases, and 7 bases stayed unmatched. Germline values: CDR1 DFQATT, CDR2 SNEGSKA (reference sequence). CDR3 residues: CSATLAGLETQYF. For the CDR3, the DNA is TGCAGTGCGACCCTAGCGGGGTTGGAGACCCAGTACTTC.

This clonotype was seen repeatedly, ten times or more. The V call is TRBV29-1, the J call TRBJ2-5; no clear D. The CDR3 is 13 amino acids. Trimming pared 7 bases from V and 2 bases from J, leaving 14 bases between. Looked up from germline, CDR1 is SQVTM and CDR2 is ANQGSEA. CDR3 protein: CSAPDGSQETQYF. CDR3 DNA sequence: TGCAGCGCCCCAGACGGGTCACAAGAGACCCAGTACTTC. Based on the CDR3 plus reference TRBV29-1 and TRBJ2-5, the full variable domain is SAVISQKPSRDICQRGTSLTIQCQVDSQVTMMFWYRQQPGQSLTLIATANQGSEATYESGFVIDKFPISRPNLTFSTLTVSNMSPEDSSIYLCSAPDGSQETQYFGPGTRLLVL.